The rows below give T cell receptor beta chains drawn from one sample of a study of blood T cells in healthy people across ages. MiXCR was run by TCRdb on the 5' RACE reads, yielding one entry per CDR3 protein. The data show roughly 800,000 distinct CDR3 sequences, nearly 60% seen once. The sequenced sample was blood. The receptors stem from a man aged 25-45 years in good health. The CDR3 runs from the conserved cysteine through the conserved F or W. The order of the fields is D gene, J gene, clone size, V gene, CDR3 DNA, CDR3 protein. A D gene is named only where the DNA matches it firmly. Not every row has a clone size; where given, it reads once, few, many or a size class.

NA,TRBJ1-4,once,TRBV3-1,TGTGCCAGCAGCCAAGATACTAATGAAAAACTGTTTTTT,CASSQDTNEKLFF
TRBD1,TRBJ2-5,NA,TRBV5-1,TGCGCCAGCAGCCTAACCTCGACAGGGAAAGAGACCCAGTACTTC,CASSLTSTGKETQYF
NA,TRBJ2-5,few,TRBV12-3/TRBV12-4,TGTGCCAGCAGTGATTCGGGCGAGACCCAGTACTTC,CASSDSGETQYF
NA,TRBJ2-5,NA,TRBV18,TGTGCCAGCTCGACAGACTTACAAGAGACCCAGTACTTC,CASSTDLQETQYF
TRBD1,TRBJ2-5,NA,TRBV12-3/TRBV12-4,TGTGCCAGCAGTTTTACCGGACAGGGAGGAGGGGAGACCCAGTACTTC,CASSFTGQGGGETQYF
NA,TRBJ1-2,few,TRBV3-1,TGCGCCAGCAGCCAGGACACCGTTTATGGCTACACCTTC,CASSQDTVYGYTF
NA,TRBJ2-1,NA,TRBV4-2,TGTGCCAGCAGCTATGAGTGGGGGTTCCTTCGGGGCTACAATGAGCAGTTCTTC,CASSYEWGFLRGYNEQFF
NA,TRBJ1-1,NA,TRBV6-6,TGTGCCAGCATATGGGGCACTGAAGCTTTCTTT,CASIWGTEAFF
NA,TRBJ1-4,few,TRBV15,TGTGCCACCAGCAGAGCCGGCCGGGCAGATGATGAAAAACTGTTTTTT,CATSRAGRADDEKLFF
NA,TRBJ2-7,NA,TRBV29-1,TGCAGCGTTGGGACTAACAGTTACGAGCAGTACTTC,CSVGTNSYEQYF
TRBD1,TRBJ2-7,NA,TRBV12-3/TRBV12-4,TGTGCCAGCACAGTGACAGGGCAACGCTACGAGCAGTACTTC,CASTVTGQRYEQYF
NA,TRBJ1-2,NA,TRBV28,TGTGCCAGCCGGCACCCGGAGTCCTATGGCTACACCTTC,CASRHPESYGYTF
TRBD1,TRBJ2-7,NA,TRBV10-3,TGTGCCATCAGCCCAACCGGGACAGGAGCCTACGAGCAGTACTTC,CAISPTGTGAYEQYF
NA,TRBJ2-1,NA,TRBV2,TGTGCCAGCATAATTGAGCGGGACAGCAATGAGCAGTTCTTC,CASIIERDSNEQFF
NA,TRBJ1-2,NA,TRBV12-3/TRBV12-4,TGTGCCAGCAGTTTAGCTTTGACCCTAGCGGGGGGAGGCTACACCTTC,CASSLALTLAGGGYTF
TRBD1,TRBJ1-5,NA,TRBV6-2/TRBV6-3,TGTGCCAGCAGTGTGACAGGGAGTCAGCCCCAGCATTTT,CASSVTGSQPQHF
TRBD1,TRBJ1-2,NA,TRBV7-2,TGTGCCAGCAGCTCGTGGACAGGAACCTATGGCTACACCTTC,CASSSWTGTYGYTF